This is a list of T cell receptor beta chains from one sample in a study of cytomegalovirus exposure and HLA in healthy donors. Assay used: immunoSEQ multiplex PCR; TCRdb lists only in-frame clones, some missing. The sample consists of over 150,000 clones, over 65% of them appearing once. Sequencing input: PBMCs. Receptors originate from a young man in good health and CMV-seronegative. Both conserved end residues are part of each CDR3. D genes are given only for firm matches. Size is stated for part of the rows, as once, few or many counts, or as a class when the clone is expanded.

clone size: .; D gene: .; V gene: TRBV6-6; J gene: TRBJ1-1; CDR3 DNA: TGTGCCAGCAGTTACCTACCCCCTGGGCGCACTGAAGCTTTCTTT; CDR3 protein: CASSYLPPGRTEAFF
clone size: .; D gene: TRBD2; V gene: TRBV4-2; J gene: TRBJ2-1; CDR3 DNA: TGTGCCAGCAGCCCCATCAAGGGACTAGCTTACGATGAGCAGTTCTTC; CDR3 protein: CASSPIKGLAYDEQFF
clone size: .; D gene: .; V gene: TRBV19; J gene: TRBJ2-3; CDR3 DNA: TGTGCCAGTAGTACTGCTGTCTACGATACGCAGTATTTT; CDR3 protein: CASSTAVYDTQYF
clone size: once; D gene: .; V gene: TRBV5-4; J gene: TRBJ2-1; CDR3 DNA: TGTGCCAGCAGCTCCATCTGGAAGGCAGGGGACAATGAGCAGTTCTTC; CDR3 protein: CASSSIWKAGDNEQFF
clone size: .; D gene: .; V gene: TRBV15; J gene: TRBJ2-2; CDR3 DNA: TGTGCCACCAGTTCAATCAGGGGCGCCACCGGGGAGCTGTTTTTT; CDR3 protein: CATSSIRGATGELFF
clone size: few; D gene: TRBD1; V gene: TRBV5-1; J gene: TRBJ1-1; CDR3 DNA: TGCGCCAGCAGCTTGGGCAGGGGGGACACTGAAGCTTTCTTT; CDR3 protein: CASSLGRGDTEAFF
clone size: few; D gene: TRBD2; V gene: TRBV29-1; J gene: TRBJ2-7; CDR3 DNA: TGCAGCGTTGAAGTGGTACTAGCGGGGGGTTACGAGCAGTACTTC; CDR3 protein: CSVEVVLAGGYEQYF
clone size: .; D gene: .; V gene: TRBV5-6; J gene: TRBJ2-5; CDR3 DNA: TGTGCCAGCGGCACGCCGGGGGAACAAGAGACCCAGTACTTC; CDR3 protein: CASGTPGEQETQYF
clone size: .; D gene: .; V gene: TRBV11-2; J gene: TRBJ2-7; CDR3 DNA: TGTGCCAGCAGCTACGGGGGAGGTCGCACCTACGAGCAGTACTTC; CDR3 protein: CASSYGGGRTYEQYF
clone size: .; D gene: .; V gene: TRBV27; J gene: TRBJ2-1; CDR3 DNA: TGTGCCAGCAGTCCACAGCTTCCCAACTACAATGAGCAGTTCTTC; CDR3 protein: CASSPQLPNYNEQFF
clone size: .; D gene: TRBD2; V gene: TRBV5-5; J gene: TRBJ2-7; CDR3 DNA: TGTGCCAGCAGCTTTGGGGGGGTCTCCTACGAGCAGTACTTC; CDR3 protein: CASSFGGVSYEQYF
clone size: once; D gene: TRBD2; V gene: TRBV2; J gene: TRBJ2-7; CDR3 DNA: TGTGCCAGCATTGTTCGGATGGGGCTAGCGGGGGGGGACTCCTACGAGCAGTACTTC; CDR3 protein: CASIVRMGLAGGDSYEQYF
clone size: .; D gene: .; V gene: TRBV29-1; J gene: TRBJ1-1; CDR3 DNA: TGCAGCGCCTTAACAGGGACCAGTGCGGCTGAAGCTTTCTTT; CDR3 protein: CSALTGTSAAEAFF
clone size: .; D gene: .; V gene: TRBV7-6; J gene: TRBJ2-1; CDR3 DNA: TGTGCCAGCAGCCCGGGAGACAATGAGCAGTTCTTC; CDR3 protein: CASSPGDNEQFF
clone size: .; D gene: .; V gene: TRBV2; J gene: TRBJ1-1; CDR3 DNA: TGTGCCAGCAGGAGGGACATGAACACTGAAGCTTTCTTT; CDR3 protein: CASRRDMNTEAFF
clone size: .; D gene: TRBD2; V gene: TRBV6-6; J gene: TRBJ2-7; CDR3 DNA: TGTGCCAGCAGTTACTCGACGGCTAGCGGATACGAGCAGTACTTC; CDR3 protein: CASSYSTASGYEQYF
clone size: .; D gene: .; V gene: TRBV28; J gene: TRBJ2-7; CDR3 DNA: TGTGCCAGCAGTTTCCCTGCGGATGGGGAGCAGTACTTC; CDR3 protein: CASSFPADGEQYF
clone size: .; D gene: .; V gene: TRBV5-4; J gene: TRBJ1-6; CDR3 DNA: TGTGCCAGCAGCGGAGGACTGTTTAATTCACCCCTCCACTTT; CDR3 protein: CASSGGLFNSPLHF
clone size: few; D gene: .; V gene: TRBV7-8; J gene: TRBJ1-5; CDR3 DNA: TGTGCCAGCAGCTTAGAGGCAGGGGCCCAGCCCCAGCATTTT; CDR3 protein: CASSLEAGAQPQHF
clone size: .; D gene: TRBD2; V gene: TRBV7-9; J gene: TRBJ2-7; CDR3 DNA: TGTGCCAGCAGCTACCGCCCGGGGGGGGTCTCCTACGAGCAGTACTTC; CDR3 protein: CASSYRPGGVSYEQYF
clone size: .; D gene: .; V gene: TRBV14; J gene: TRBJ2-5; CDR3 DNA: TGTGCCAGCAGCCAAGCGGAGACCCAGTACTTC; CDR3 protein: CASSQAETQYF
clone size: .; D gene: .; V gene: TRBV5-6; J gene: TRBJ1-2; CDR3 DNA: TGTGCCAGCAGCTTGGACAGGGCCGGCTACCCCTTC; CDR3 protein: CASSLDRAGYPF
clone size: .; D gene: .; V gene: TRBV25-1; J gene: TRBJ1-2; CDR3 DNA: TGTGCCAGCAGTGCCCGGGACACGGGATCGTATGGCTACACCTTC; CDR3 protein: CASSARDTGSYGYTF
clone size: .; D gene: .; V gene: TRBV9; J gene: TRBJ1-2; CDR3 DNA: TGTGCCAGCAGCGTAGGGACAGCCGGTCTCTATGGCTACACCTTC; CDR3 protein: CASSVGTAGLYGYTF
clone size: .; D gene: TRBD2; V gene: TRBV28; J gene: TRBJ2-7; CDR3 DNA: TGTGCCAGCAGAGCGGGGGGGGAGTACGAGCAGTACTTC; CDR3 protein: CASRAGGEYEQYF
clone size: .; D gene: .; V gene: TRBV14; J gene: TRBJ2-6; CDR3 DNA: TGTGCCACCCGACTCTCTGGGGCCAACGTCCTGACTTTC; CDR3 protein: CATRLSGANVLTF
clone size: .; D gene: .; V gene: TRBV7-2; J gene: TRBJ1-1; CDR3 DNA: TGTGCCAGCAGCTTAGATTCAGGGATGAACACTGAAGCTTTCTTT; CDR3 protein: CASSLDSGMNTEAFF
clone size: .; D gene: .; V gene: TRBV7-8; J gene: TRBJ2-5; CDR3 DNA: TGTGCCAGCAGCTTACTTGAGAAACCTCAAGAGACCCAGTACTTC; CDR3 protein: CASSLLEKPQETQYF
clone size: .; D gene: TRBD2; V gene: TRBV9; J gene: TRBJ2-4; CDR3 DNA: TGTGCCAGCAGCTTAGCGGGAGACCCAAACATTCAGTACTTC; CDR3 protein: CASSLAGDPNIQYF
clone size: .; D gene: .; V gene: TRBV2; J gene: TRBJ1-5; CDR3 DNA: TGTGCCAGCAGTGGAAGACAAAATAGCAATCAGCCCCAGCATTTT; CDR3 protein: CASSGRQNSNQPQHF
clone size: .; D gene: TRBD1; V gene: TRBV6-5; J gene: TRBJ1-2; CDR3 DNA: TGTGCCAGCAGCCTCGACAGGGGGGATGGCTACACCTTC; CDR3 protein: CASSLDRGDGYTF
clone size: once; D gene: TRBD1; V gene: TRBV6-4; J gene: TRBJ2-2; CDR3 DNA: TGTGCCAGCACTAGGGACAGTTCGAACACCGGGGAGCTGTTTTTT; CDR3 protein: CASTRDSSNTGELFF
clone size: .; D gene: TRBD2; V gene: TRBV7-6; J gene: TRBJ2-1; CDR3 DNA: TGTGCCAGCAGGCGGACTAGCGGGGGATACAATGAGCAGTTCTTC; CDR3 protein: CASRRTSGGYNEQFF
clone size: .; D gene: TRBD1; V gene: TRBV4-2; J gene: TRBJ2-3; CDR3 DNA: TGTGCCAGCAGCCTTATACCGGGACAGGGAAATGGGCCCTCGAACCCTACAAGCACAGATACGCAGTATTTT; CDR3 protein: CASSLIPGQGNGPSNPTSTDTQYF
clone size: once; D gene: TRBD1; V gene: TRBV27; J gene: TRBJ2-7; CDR3 DNA: TGTGCCAGCAGAAAGGGACAGGGGTTCTACGAGCAGTACTTC; CDR3 protein: CASRKGQGFYEQYF
clone size: .; D gene: .; V gene: TRBV6-5; J gene: TRBJ2-3; CDR3 DNA: TGTGCCAGCAGTTACTCGAGGGCTGCGCTAGATACGCAGTATTTT; CDR3 protein: CASSYSRAALDTQYF
clone size: once; D gene: TRBD1; V gene: TRBV4-2; J gene: TRBJ2-2; CDR3 DNA: TGTGCCAGCAGTCCGTGGACAGGCGGGGAGCTGTTTTTT; CDR3 protein: CASSPWTGGELFF
clone size: .; D gene: TRBD1; V gene: TRBV28; J gene: TRBJ1-6; CDR3 DNA: TGTGCCAGCAGTTCACTTTCCCGTGGACAGGGATCCTATAATTCACCCCTCCACTTT; CDR3 protein: CASSSLSRGQGSYNSPLHF
clone size: .; D gene: .; V gene: TRBV2; J gene: TRBJ2-2; CDR3 DNA: TGTGCCAGCAACCAAAGGGGCACCGGGGAGCTGTTTTTT; CDR3 protein: CASNQRGTGELFF
clone size: .; D gene: .; V gene: TRBV7-2; J gene: TRBJ1-5; CDR3 DNA: TGTGCCAGCAGCTTATCGGTAAATCAGCCCCAGCATTTT; CDR3 protein: CASSLSVNQPQHF
clone size: .; D gene: .; V gene: TRBV19; J gene: TRBJ2-1; CDR3 DNA: TGTGCCAGTAGTGTAAAGGGGCTTGAGCAGTTCTTC; CDR3 protein: CASSVKGLEQFF
clone size: .; D gene: TRBD1; V gene: TRBV5-1; J gene: TRBJ2-5; CDR3 DNA: TGCGCCAGCAGCCCTGGGACAGCCCAAGAGACCCAGTACTTC; CDR3 protein: CASSPGTAQETQYF
clone size: .; D gene: .; V gene: TRBV11-1; J gene: TRBJ2-1; CDR3 DNA: TGTGCCAGCAGCATCCGGGACACCATCTACAATGAGCAGTTCTTC; CDR3 protein: CASSIRDTIYNEQFF
clone size: .; D gene: TRBD2; V gene: TRBV6-4; J gene: TRBJ2-2; CDR3 DNA: TGTGCCAGCAGTGGAACTAGCGGGGGGAACGGGGAGCTGTTTTTT; CDR3 protein: CASSGTSGGNGELFF
clone size: .; D gene: .; V gene: TRBV6-5; J gene: TRBJ1-5; CDR3 DNA: TGTGCCAGCAGCTCAGCCAGGGGAAGGCCCCAGCATTTT; CDR3 protein: CASSSARGRPQHF
clone size: .; D gene: TRBD2; V gene: TRBV9; J gene: TRBJ2-1; CDR3 DNA: TGTGCCAGCAGCGTAGAGGCGGGGGTCTACAATGAGCAGTTCTTC; CDR3 protein: CASSVEAGVYNEQFF
clone size: .; D gene: .; V gene: TRBV7-9; J gene: TRBJ2-7; CDR3 DNA: TGTGCCAGTCAGGGTTTGTTCTACGAGCAGTACTTC; CDR3 protein: CASQGLFYEQYF
clone size: .; D gene: .; V gene: TRBV28; J gene: TRBJ2-5; CDR3 DNA: TGTGCCAGCAGTTTGAGTGGGGGCCGAGAGACCCAGTACTTC; CDR3 protein: CASSLSGGRETQYF
clone size: .; D gene: .; V gene: TRBV27; J gene: TRBJ2-3; CDR3 DNA: TGTGCCAGCAGTTTATACCCCGCCAGTAGCACAGATACGCAGTATTTT; CDR3 protein: CASSLYPASSTDTQYF
clone size: .; D gene: TRBD2; V gene: TRBV5-6; J gene: TRBJ2-1; CDR3 DNA: TGTGCCAGCAGCTTAAACCGCGGACTAGCTGGCAATGAGCAGTTCTTC; CDR3 protein: CASSLNRGLAGNEQFF
clone size: .; D gene: TRBD1; V gene: TRBV6-5; J gene: TRBJ2-7; CDR3 DNA: TGTGCCAGCAGTTACCGACAGGGGTACGAGCAGTACTTC; CDR3 protein: CASSYRQGYEQYF
clone size: .; D gene: .; V gene: TRBV5-6; J gene: TRBJ1-1; CDR3 DNA: TGTGCCAGCAGCTGGGGGGGAGCCACTGAAGCTTTCTTT; CDR3 protein: CASSWGGATEAFF
clone size: .; D gene: TRBD1; V gene: TRBV25-1; J gene: TRBJ1-6; CDR3 DNA: TGTGCCAGCCTAGGGGGCCCGGGGTCACCCCTCCACTTT; CDR3 protein: CASLGGPGSPLHF
clone size: .; D gene: TRBD1; V gene: TRBV19; J gene: TRBJ1-6; CDR3 DNA: TGTGCCAGTAGTATTGACAGGGGGCCGAATTCACCCCTCCACTTT; CDR3 protein: CASSIDRGPNSPLHF
clone size: .; D gene: TRBD1; V gene: TRBV7-9; J gene: TRBJ2-7; CDR3 DNA: TGTGCCAGCAGCTTCGCCCGGGACAGGGGGCAAAGCGAGCAGTACTTC; CDR3 protein: CASSFARDRGQSEQYF
clone size: .; D gene: TRBD1; V gene: TRBV2; J gene: TRBJ1-5; CDR3 DNA: TGTGCCAGCAGCCAAGGGACAGGGTCCTTAAGTCAGCCCCAGCATTTT; CDR3 protein: CASSQGTGSLSQPQHF
clone size: .; D gene: .; V gene: TRBV7-9; J gene: TRBJ2-7; CDR3 DNA: TGTGCCAGCAGCACCCCGGGGGACTCCTACGAGCAGTACTTC; CDR3 protein: CASSTPGDSYEQYF
clone size: .; D gene: TRBD1; V gene: TRBV5-1; J gene: TRBJ2-7; CDR3 DNA: TGCGCCAGCAGCTTGACCCTACGACAGGGGTTCAGAGGCGAGCAGTACTTC; CDR3 protein: CASSLTLRQGFRGEQYF